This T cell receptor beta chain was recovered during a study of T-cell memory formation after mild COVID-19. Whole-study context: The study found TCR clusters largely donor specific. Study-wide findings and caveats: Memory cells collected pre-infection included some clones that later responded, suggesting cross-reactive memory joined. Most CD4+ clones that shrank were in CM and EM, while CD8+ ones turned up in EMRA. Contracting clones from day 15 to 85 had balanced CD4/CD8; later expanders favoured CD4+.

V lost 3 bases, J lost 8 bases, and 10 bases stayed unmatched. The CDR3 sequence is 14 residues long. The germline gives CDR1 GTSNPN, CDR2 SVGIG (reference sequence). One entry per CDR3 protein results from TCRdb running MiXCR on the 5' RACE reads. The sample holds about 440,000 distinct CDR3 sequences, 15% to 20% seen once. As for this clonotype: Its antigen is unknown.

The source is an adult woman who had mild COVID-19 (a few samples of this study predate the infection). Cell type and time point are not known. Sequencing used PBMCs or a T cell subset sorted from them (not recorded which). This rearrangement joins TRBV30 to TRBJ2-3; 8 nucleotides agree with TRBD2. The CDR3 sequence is CAWSVRAAGGTQYF. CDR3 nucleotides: TGTGCCTGGAGCGTGAGGGCGGCGGGAGGTACGCAGTATTTT.